This T cell receptor (beta chain) was retrieved from a study of T cells in Graves' hyperthyroidism and ophthalmopathy. Study context: Initial diagnosis, before any treatment, was when peripheral blood was collected.

Whole-study findings and limits: Stable hyperthyroidism was separated from ophthalmopathy by a model based on 13 V-J features. The model foresaw ophthalmopathy a median around 6 months prior to onset. In the blood, most expanded thyroid clonotypes above 0.001 appeared as well.

Germline V CDR1 and CDR2: MGHDK, SYGVNS. J lost 0 bases, V lost 6 bases, and 15 bases had no gene match. The CDR3 consists of 20 residues. The investigators amplified TCR beta CDR3 regions from RNA transcripts. In the first-round RT-PCR of the TCR CDR3, the HTBI primer set was used. MiXCR, applied by TCRdb to the multiplex PCR reads, yields one record per CDR3 protein. The table includes under 250,000 distinct CDR3 sequences, 24% detected once. This clonotype was detected a few times. Its target is unknown. The sequenced sample was blood. The TCR comes from a woman in her forties with Graves' ophthalmopathy. V usage is TRBV25-1 and J usage is TRBJ2-6, with 9 bases identical to TRBD1. The CDR3 is CASSPLSRQGVGSGANVLTF. Here the CDR3 DNA reads TGTGCCAGCAGCCCCCTCTCCCGACAGGGGGTGGGCTCTGGGGCCAACGTCCTGACTTTC.